Below, one TCR beta chain is given with its context. Its antigen is not yet known. Per-base qualities were not stored, and no clone one base away is much larger. The V end gives up 4 bases and the J end 5 bases, leaving 14 bases in the junction not matched to a gene. Sequences LNHNV (CDR1) and YYDKDF (CDR2) are obtained from the germline V gene (reference sequence). The cysteine opens and the phenylalanine closes a CDR3 of 18 amino acids. The CDR3 DNA has 54 bases and is translated from base 1. This specimen's time point label, interpreted: pretreatment peripheral blood. A cohort of 25 to 30 patients with locally advanced or metastatic urothelial carcinoma, treated at Memorial Sloan Kettering on a trial protocol, was included. Peripheral blood mononuclear cells were collected pretreatment and during treatment, at between 1 and 8 total time points per patient. The Qiagen DNeasy Blood extraction kit was used to purify genomic DNA from total PBMCs and tumor samples. PBMCs were collected pretreatment and during treatment, and were isolated and stored as previously described.

Synthetic TCR analog templates were spiked into each PCR to estimate absolute template abundance from read counts. The immunoSEQ assay used bias-controlled V and J gene primers to amplify TCRbeta CDR3 regions from genomic DNA. Sequencing of rearranged TCRbeta segments was done at approximately 20X coverage. Turning to the authors' computational methods: Sequencing errors were corrected by clustering and CDR3s were annotated against IMGT to assign V, D and J genes. Only productive TCRbeta rearrangements were used in downstream analyses, excluding out-of-frame or stop-codon sequences. Clonality was computed as one minus Shannon entropy normalized by the log of the number of unique productive sequences. Fisher's exact test with Benjamini-Hochberg correction, at a threshold of adjusted p below 0.01, was used to find clones that differed between time points or between blood and tumor. The source is immuneACCESS, and TCRdb retained only in-frame sequences with V and J called. Part of the clones is not carried over; for the studies checked, unresolved V genes explain less than half of this, and the remainder is unexplained. That table gives V, J and clone size, and the DNA gave D and trimming. This sample holds over 100,000 clones; 65% to 85% were observed only once. The top ten clonotypes cover 2.5% to 4% of the sample.

The data belong to a study of PD-L1 blockade in urothelial cancer (TCRdb year 2017). Looking at the study overall: All patients started therapy in about 2014 and received atezolizumab 1,200 mg intravenously every 3 weeks. Patients had an ECOG performance status of 0 or 1 and had received between 0 and 3 prior chemotherapy regimens. Approximately 30 patients had pretreatment blood TCR-seq, 24 had at least one posttreatment blood collection, and 24 had tumor TCR-seq. Durable clinical benefit was achieved by nine patients but not by the remaining 20. Twenty-five of 29 patients were identified as males with urothelial cancer of bladder origin, and a prior smoking history was reported by 18 of 29 patients. Durable clinical benefit was defined as progression-free survival longer than 6 months, and TCR features were also tested against progression-free and overall survival. In the same patients, pretreatment tumors underwent whole exome sequencing and RNA sequencing in addition to TCR sequencing. TCR sequencing covered pretreatment tumor samples and matched, serially collected peripheral blood taken before and after atezolizumab treatment. A median of around 150,000 T cells and fewer than 85,000 unique TCRs was obtained from blood samples, and a median clonality of roughly 0.08 was observed. An exploratory multi-omic analysis was conducted of the somatic, immune and clinical correlates of response to PD-L1 blockade with atezolizumab in urothelial cancer. Blood samples were analyzed at 3 weeks after treatment start (second dose) and at 6 weeks after treatment start.

What the authors observed across the whole study: Patients with durable benefit showed greater expansion of tumor-associated TCR clones in peripheral blood 3 weeks after starting treatment (n ≈ 22, p = 0.022). Improved progression-free and overall survival was found to be associated with pretreatment peripheral blood TCR clonality below the median. Because the sample size was small (n ≈ 30) and many of the analyses were exploratory, the results are meant to be hypothesis-generating.

Sample: PBMCs, taken around atezolizumab (anti-PD-L1) treatment. The receptor's source is a man over 45 with urothelial cancer. Recombination joined TRBV15 with TRBJ2-3, with 11 bases aligning to TRBD1. The bases are TGTGCCACCAGCAAAAAAGCCCCCGGGACAGGGGGACAAGATACGCAGTATTTT. The resulting protein is CATSKKAPGTGGQDTQYF.